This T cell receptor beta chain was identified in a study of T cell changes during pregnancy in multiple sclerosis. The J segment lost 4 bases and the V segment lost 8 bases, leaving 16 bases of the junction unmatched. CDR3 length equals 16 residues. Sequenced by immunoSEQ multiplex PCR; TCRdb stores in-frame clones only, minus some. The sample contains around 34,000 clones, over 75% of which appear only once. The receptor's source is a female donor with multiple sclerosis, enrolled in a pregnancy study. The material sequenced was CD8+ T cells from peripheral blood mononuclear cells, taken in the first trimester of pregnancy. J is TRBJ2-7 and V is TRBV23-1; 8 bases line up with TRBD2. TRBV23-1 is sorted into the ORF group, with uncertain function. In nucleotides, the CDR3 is TGCGCCAGCGCCCGGGGGGGGTGCTTTAGGGTTTACGAGCAGTACTTC. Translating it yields CASARGGCFRVYEQYF.